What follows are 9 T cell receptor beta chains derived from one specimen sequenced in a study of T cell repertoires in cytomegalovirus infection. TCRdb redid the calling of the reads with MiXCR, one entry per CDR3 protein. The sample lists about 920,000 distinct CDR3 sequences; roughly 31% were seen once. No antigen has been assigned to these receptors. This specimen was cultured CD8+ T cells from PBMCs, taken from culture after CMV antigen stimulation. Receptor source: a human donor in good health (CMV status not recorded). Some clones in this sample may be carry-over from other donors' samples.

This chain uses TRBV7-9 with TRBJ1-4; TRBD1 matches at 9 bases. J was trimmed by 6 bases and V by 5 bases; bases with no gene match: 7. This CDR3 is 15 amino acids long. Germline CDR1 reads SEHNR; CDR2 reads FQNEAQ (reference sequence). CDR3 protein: CASSPWDREDEKLFF. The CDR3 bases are TGTGCCAGCAGCCCCTGGGACAGGGAAGATGAAAAACTGTTTTTT.

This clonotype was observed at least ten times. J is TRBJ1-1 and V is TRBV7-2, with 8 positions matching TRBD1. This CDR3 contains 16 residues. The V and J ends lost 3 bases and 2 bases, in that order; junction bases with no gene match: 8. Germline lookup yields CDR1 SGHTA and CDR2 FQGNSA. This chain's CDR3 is CASSFSPRGRNTEAFF. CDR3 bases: TGTGCCAGCAGCTTCTCGCCCAGGGGGCGTAACACTGAAGCTTTCTTT.

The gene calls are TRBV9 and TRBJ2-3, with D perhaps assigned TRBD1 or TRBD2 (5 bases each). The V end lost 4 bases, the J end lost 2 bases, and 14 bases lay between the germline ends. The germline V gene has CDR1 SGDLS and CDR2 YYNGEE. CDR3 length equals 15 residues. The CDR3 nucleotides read TGTGCCAGCAGCCGAGAGGGGAGATACACAGATACGCAGTATTTT. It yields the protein CASSREGRYTDTQYF.

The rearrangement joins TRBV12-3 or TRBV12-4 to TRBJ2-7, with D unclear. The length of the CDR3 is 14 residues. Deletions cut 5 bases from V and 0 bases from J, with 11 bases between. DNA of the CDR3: TGTGCCAGCAGTCCTACCGCCGCCTCCTACGAGCAGTACTTC. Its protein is CASSPTAASYEQYF.

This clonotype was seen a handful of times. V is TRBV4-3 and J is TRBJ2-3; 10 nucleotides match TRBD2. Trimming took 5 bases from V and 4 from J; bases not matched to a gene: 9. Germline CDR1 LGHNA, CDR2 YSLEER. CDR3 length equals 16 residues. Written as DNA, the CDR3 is TGCGCCAGCAGCTCTCAACTAGCGGGGAGTGCAGATACGCAGTATTTT. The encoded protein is CASSSQLAGSADTQYF.

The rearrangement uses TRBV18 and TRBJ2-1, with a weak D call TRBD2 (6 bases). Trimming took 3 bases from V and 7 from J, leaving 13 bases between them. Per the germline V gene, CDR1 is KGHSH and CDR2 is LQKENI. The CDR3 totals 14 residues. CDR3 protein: CASSPPHAGNEQFF. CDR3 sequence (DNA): TGTGCCAGCTCACCCCCCCACGCGGGGAATGAGCAGTTCTTC.

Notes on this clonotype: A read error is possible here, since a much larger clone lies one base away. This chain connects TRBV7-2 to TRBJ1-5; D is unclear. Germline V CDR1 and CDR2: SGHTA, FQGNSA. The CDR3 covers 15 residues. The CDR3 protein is CASSLTEAGNQTQHF. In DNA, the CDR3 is TGTGCCAGCAGCCTCACGGAAGCGGGCAATCAGACCCAGCATTTT.

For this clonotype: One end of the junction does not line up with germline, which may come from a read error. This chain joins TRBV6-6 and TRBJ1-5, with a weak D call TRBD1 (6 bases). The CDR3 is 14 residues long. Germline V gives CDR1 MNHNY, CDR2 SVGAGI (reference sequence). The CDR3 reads CVSSDRRSNQPQHF. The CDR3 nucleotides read TGTGTCAGCAGTGACAGGAGGAGCAATCAGCCCCAGCATTTT.

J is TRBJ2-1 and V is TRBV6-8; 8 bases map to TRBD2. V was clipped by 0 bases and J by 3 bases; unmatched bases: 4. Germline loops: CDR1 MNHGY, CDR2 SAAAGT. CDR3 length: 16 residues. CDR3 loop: CASSYSVAGFYNEQFF. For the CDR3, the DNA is TGTGCCAGCAGTTACTCAGTAGCGGGGTTCTACAATGAGCAGTTCTTC.